A selection of T cell receptor beta chains follows, all from one sample in a study of early T cells in non-severe SARS-CoV-2 infection. TCRdb re-derived calls from the 5' RACE reads in MiXCR, one entry per CDR3 protein. The sample yields approximately 99,000 distinct CDR3 sequences, roughly 12% seen once. Sequenced: whole blood. The receptors were sampled from an adult who was a healthcare worker with PCR-confirmed SARS-CoV-2 infection or an uninfected control (not recorded which). CDR3s include the opening cysteine and the closing phenylalanine or tryptophan. D genes are given only for firm matches. Clone size is not always given. Where it is, it says once, few, many or a class for expanded clones.

few,TRBV20-1,NA,TRBJ1-5,TGCAGTGCTCGCGGCTCTTTGACAGTCGGCCAGCCCCAGCATTTT,CSARGSLTVGQPQHF
many,TRBV13,TRBD1,TRBJ2-5,TGTGCCAGCAGCACTACGGCAGGGGGCAGAGAGACCCAGTACTTC,CASSTTAGGRETQYF
NA,TRBV15,TRBD1,TRBJ1-6,TGTGCCACCAGCACTCAGGGGGGGGATAATTCACCCCTCCACTTT,CATSTQGGDNSPLHF
NA,TRBV14,TRBD2,TRBJ2-3,TGTGCCAGCAGCCAAAACGCGGGAGGGCGCACAGATACGCAGTATTTT,CASSQNAGGRTDTQYF
NA,TRBV3-1,NA,TRBJ2-7,TGTGCCAGCAGCCAAGCGGGAACAAGGTACGAGCAGTACTTC,CASSQAGTRYEQYF
many,TRBV10-2,NA,TRBJ2-3,TGCGCCAGCAGTGAGTCGAGCGGGAGCACAGATACGCAGTATTTT,CASSESSGSTDTQYF
few,TRBV29-1,NA,TRBJ2-7,TGCTCGACAGAAACCTACGAGCAGTACTTC,CSTETYEQYF
once,TRBV28,TRBD1,TRBJ2-5,TGTGCCAGCAGTGACAGGGCCCAAGAGACCCAGTACTTC,CASSDRAQETQYF
many,TRBV7-8,NA,TRBJ1-3,TGTGCCAGCAGCTTAGGCACCAGCCTCGGAAACACCATATATTTT,CASSLGTSLGNTIYF
many,TRBV10-3,NA,TRBJ2-7,TGTGCCATCAGGGGATCCGGGACACCCTCCTACGAGCAGTACTTC,CAIRGSGTPSYEQYF
many,TRBV6-1,NA,TRBJ1-1,TGTGCCAGCGGACGGCGGGACACTGAAGCTTTCTTT,CASGRRDTEAFF
many,TRBV6-5,NA,TRBJ2-7,TGTGCCAGCAGTTCTGACAGGATCCTCTCCTACGAGCAGTACTTC,CASSSDRILSYEQYF
few,TRBV19,NA,TRBJ1-6,TGTGCCAGTAGCGCGCTCGGCCAGAAGAATTCACCCCTCCACTTT,CASSALGQKNSPLHF
NA,TRBV12-3/TRBV12-4,NA,TRBJ1-5,TGTGCCAGCAGTGTACAGGGAACCAATCAGCCCCAGCATTTT,CASSVQGTNQPQHF
many,TRBV7-2,TRBD1,TRBJ2-3,TGTGCCAGCAGCTTATCCGGGACAGGGGCGGGAGATACGCAGTATTTT,CASSLSGTGAGDTQYF
NA,TRBV7-6,TRBD2,TRBJ2-1,TGTGCCAGCAGCTCCGGAGGTCTAGCGGGATCCAATGAGCAGTTCTTC,CASSSGGLAGSNEQFF
many,TRBV5-1,NA,TRBJ2-3,TGCGCCAGCAGTAACCCGGGATCTTCCCCAGATACGCAGTATTTT,CASSNPGSSPDTQYF
NA,TRBV6-5,TRBD2,TRBJ2-3,TGTGCCAGCAGTTTTACTAGCGGGGGGAGGGCAGATACGCAGTATTTT,CASSFTSGGRADTQYF
NA,TRBV7-9,TRBD1,TRBJ2-2,TGTGCCAGCAGACGGACAGGGGAAACCGGGGAGCTGTTTTTT,CASRRTGETGELFF
many,TRBV7-2,NA,TRBJ2-7,TGTGCCAGCAGCTTAGACAGCGGAGGGGCTTGGGAGCAGTACTTC,CASSLDSGGAWEQYF
NA,TRBV7-3,TRBD1,TRBJ2-1,TGTGCCAGCAGCGGGGGACAGTCCTACAATGAGCAGTTCTTC,CASSGGQSYNEQFF
many,TRBV6-1,TRBD1,TRBJ2-1,TGTGCCACCCGACAGGGCTTCTACAATGAGCAGTTCTTC,CATRQGFYNEQFF
many,TRBV12-3/TRBV12-4,NA,TRBJ1-5,TGTGCCAGCAGCGTGGAGGGCCGTCAGCCCCAGCATTTT,CASSVEGRQPQHF
NA,TRBV18,NA,TRBJ2-2,TGTGCCAGCTCAACGGGCAGACCGAACACCGGGGAGCTGTTTTTT,CASSTGRPNTGELFF
many,TRBV28,NA,TRBJ1-1,TGTGCCAGCAGTCTGACAGACCTCGGCACTGAAGCTTTCTTT,CASSLTDLGTEAFF
few,TRBV19,NA,TRBJ2-7,TGTGCCAGTAGCTTCGAAACAGGTTCCTACGAGCAGTACTTC,CASSFETGSYEQYF
many,TRBV10-2,NA,TRBJ2-5,TGCGCCAGCAGAGGGTCAGGGGTCCAAGAGACCCAGTACTTC,CASRGSGVQETQYF
few,TRBV2,NA,TRBJ1-5,TGTGCCAGCAGTGCTGGGGGTGTGCAGCCCCAGCATTTT,CASSAGGVQPQHF
few,TRBV3-1,NA,TRBJ1-1,TGTGCCAGCACCCAAGTCAAGGGGGAAGCTTTCTTT,CASTQVKGEAFF
NA,TRBV10-1,TRBD2,TRBJ2-5,TGCGCCAGCAGTCGTTCTAGCGGCCAAGAGACCCAGTACTTC,CASSRSSGQETQYF
many,TRBV6-5,TRBD1,TRBJ1-1,TGTGCCAGCAGGGGACAGGTGGAAGCTTTCTTT,CASRGQVEAFF
NA,TRBV2,TRBD1,TRBJ2-7,TGTGCCAGCAGACGGGGACAGGTATACGAGCAGTACTTC,CASRRGQVYEQYF
few,TRBV12-3/TRBV12-4,TRBD2,TRBJ2-7,TGTGCCAGCAGTCGACTAGCGGGGACCTACGAGCAGTACTTC,CASSRLAGTYEQYF
NA,TRBV29-1,NA,TRBJ2-2,TGCAGCGTTGCTCGGGGGAACACCGGGGAGCTGTTTTTT,CSVARGNTGELFF
NA,TRBV28,TRBD1,TRBJ2-7,TGTGCCAGCAGTTCGTTACAGGGGACATACTCCTACGAGCAGTACTTC,CASSSLQGTYSYEQYF
many,TRBV7-6,TRBD1,TRBJ2-5,TGTGCCAGCAGCGACAGGGGGCGCGGGACCCAGTACTTC,CASSDRGRGTQYF
NA,TRBV27,TRBD1,TRBJ2-7,TGTGCCAGCAGTTTCTATCCCGGGACAGGGTACAACGAGCAGTACTTC,CASSFYPGTGYNEQYF
NA,TRBV27,NA,TRBJ1-6,TGTGCCAGCAGTTTATCCGGGATGAACTATAATTCACCCCTCCACTTT,CASSLSGMNYNSPLHF
many,TRBV10-1,NA,TRBJ2-5,TGCGCCAGCAGTGACCCCGGGGAGACCCAGTACTTC,CASSDPGETQYF
few,TRBV5-5,TRBD2,TRBJ2-5,TGTGCCACCTACGGGGGGGCTAAAGAGACCCAGTACTTC,CATYGGAKETQYF
NA,TRBV28,NA,TRBJ1-2,TGTGCCAGCAGTTCAGGGTTGCAAGGCTACACCTTC,CASSSGLQGYTF
NA,TRBV29-1,NA,TRBJ1-1,TGCAGCACCGAAGGTAGGGGTGAAGGTGAAGCTTTCTTT,CSTEGRGEGEAFF
many,TRBV5-1,NA,TRBJ2-4,TGCGCCAGCAGCTTGGGGGGGCCCAAAAACATTCAGTACTTC,CASSLGGPKNIQYF
NA,TRBV5-4,NA,TRBJ1-2,TGTGCCAGCAGCTTGGAAGGGGGCTATGGCTACACCTTC,CASSLEGGYGYTF
many,TRBV4-2,TRBD2,TRBJ2-7,TGTGCCAGCAGCCCAAGGGCAATGACTAGCGGGGGACACAGCTCCTACGAGCAGTACTTC,CASSPRAMTSGGHSSYEQYF
NA,TRBV3-1,NA,TRBJ1-1,TGTGCCAGCAGCCGGGGCCCGGGCCACCGTCGTGCTTTCTTT,CASSRGPGHRRAFF